This T cell receptor beta chain is drawn from a study of T cell responses to AZD1222 COVID-19 vaccine. Study-wide points: Regions 160-218 and 743-854 held dominance among vaccine-associated CD4 TCRs, which spanned spike. There were repertoire samples only from the period after the peak T cell response. Most donors were white British and more were female, and clonal diversity was possibly underestimated.

The method was immunoSEQ multiplex PCR; TCRdb's version includes in-frame clones alone and lacks a portion of them. This sample has over 120,000 clones, with approximately 86% found just once. For this clone: Its antigen is not identified.

Looked up from germline, CDR1 is LGHDT and CDR2 is YNNKEL (reference sequence). The V end was cut by 3 bases, the J end by 0 bases, with 9 bases between. The CDR3 runs to 16 residues. The chain has TRBV3-1 (or the pseudogene TRBV3-2) and TRBJ1-6, with a possible D match to TRBD1 (6 bases). The TCR comes from an adult who received the MenACWY meningococcal vaccine as a control. The sequenced sample was peripheral blood, obtained 28 days after the second dose of the MenACWY control vaccine. CDR3 residues: CASSQTGSSYNSPLHF. Written as DNA, the CDR3 is TGTGCCAGCAGCCAGACAGGAAGCTCCTATAATTCACCCCTCCACTTT.